The 10 T cell receptor beta chains presented below share a single source sample, sequenced in a study of T cell changes during pregnancy in multiple sclerosis. Clones were read by immunoSEQ multiplex PCR, and TCRdb kept only the in-frame ones, dropping some. The table includes 50,000 to 65,000 clones, 70% to 90% detected once. The source material was peripheral blood, sampled after pregnancy. Receptor source: a female donor with multiple sclerosis, enrolled in a pregnancy study.

This rearrangement joins TRBV28 to TRBJ1-2; D call uncertain. Germline V gene data show CDR1 as MDHEN and CDR2 as SYDVKM. There are 14 residues in the CDR3. Trimming removed 5 bases at V and 3 bases at J, with 13 bases between. CDR3 residues: CASSLLPGDYGYTF. CDR3 nucleotide sequence: TGTGCCAGCAGTCTATTACCCGGAGACTATGGCTACACCTTC.

CDR3 in amino acids: CASSSGPADTGELFF. In DNA, the CDR3 is TGCGCCAGCAGCTCCGGCCCGGCGGACACCGGGGAGCTGTTTTTT. The chain carries TRBV5-1 and TRBJ2-2; unclear D gene. The length of the CDR3 is 15 residues. Trimming removed 3 bases from V and 3 bases from J, with 12 bases in between. Germline loops: CDR1 SGHRS, CDR2 YFSETQ.

The V gene is TRBV4-2, the J gene TRBJ2-7; TRBD1 agrees at 9 bases. CDR1 is LGHNA and CDR2 is YNFKEQ in the germline V gene. With V trimmed by 4 bases and J by 6 bases, 10 bases remained unmatched. The CDR3 runs 15 residues. The CDR3 DNA reads TGTGCCAGCAGCCCTTGGACAGGGGTAACAGGCGAGCAGTACTTC. Translated, it gives CASSPWTGVTGEQYF.

The table lists this clone with a few counts. The chain joins TRBV6-1 to TRBJ2-2; possible D gene TRBD1, 6 bases. This CDR3 has 15 amino acids. The V gene's germline CDR1 is MNHNS and CDR2 SASEGT. V was pared by 2 bases and J by 3 bases, with 10 bases between. The CDR3 region has the DNA TGTGCCAGCAGTGAACTGACAGGTCACACCGGGGAGCTGTTTTTT. Encoded protein: CASSELTGHTGELFF.

V gene TRBV11-3 combines with J gene TRBJ1-2; D is possibly TRBD1 (6 bases). The V end lost 4 bases, the J end lost 4 bases, and 10 bases lay between the germline ends. CDR1 is SGHNT, CDR2 YENEEA, per germline. This CDR3 region has 13 residues. The chain's CDR3 is CASSSRQVYGYTF. CDR3 in DNA: TGTGCCAGCAGCTCTCGACAGGTCTATGGCTACACCTTC.

This clone was picked up one time. This chain uses TRBV25-1 with TRBJ1-4; no clear D gene. The CDR3 totals 14 residues. The ends were cut back, 3 bases at V and 8 bases at J, with 13 bases in the middle. The germline CDR1 and CDR2 sequences are MGHDK and SYGVNS. In DNA form, the CDR3 reads TGTGCCAGCAGTGACGGTCTGGGCTGGGAAAAACTGTTTTTT. Translating it yields CASSDGLGWEKLFF.

The chain uses TRBV28 and TRBJ1-2; D might be TRBD1 (6 bases). Deletions cut 7 bases from V and 8 bases from J, with 20 bases between. CDR1 is MDHEN, CDR2 SYDVKM, per germline. CDR3 length: 14 amino acids. Here the CDR3 reads CASMGALGFWGYTF. The CDR3 DNA reads TGTGCCAGCATGGGGGCTCTCGGCTTTTGGGGCTACACCTTC.

The chain combines TRBV13 with TRBJ2-1, with TRBD2 matching over 9 bases. Germline CDR1 reads PRHDT; CDR2 reads FYEKMQ (reference sequence). With V trimmed by 2 bases and J by 0 bases, 11 bases remained unmatched. The CDR3 has 19 amino acids. This CDR3 is CASSLCGMSSGTSYNEQFF. The CDR3 nucleotides read TGTGCCAGCAGCTTATGTGGTATGTCTAGCGGGACCTCCTACAATGAGCAGTTCTTC.

This chain connects TRBV7-8 to TRBJ2-1; 9 nucleotides line up with TRBD1. V was clipped by 5 bases and J by 5 bases; unmatched bases: 4. The germline CDR1 and CDR2 sequences are SGHVS and FQNEAQ. CDR3 length: 14 residues. CDR3 loop: CASSLQGANNEQFF. The CDR3 DNA reads TGTGCCAGCAGCCTACAGGGGGCCAACAATGAGCAGTTCTTC.

The chain joins TRBV4-2 to TRBJ1-5, with D unclear. This CDR3 comprises 13 residues. Looked up from germline, CDR1 is LGHNA and CDR2 is YNFKEQ. V was shortened by 3 bases and J by 6 bases, with 9 bases between the two germline ends. DNA of the CDR3: TGTGCCAGCAGCCAGTCCTTTGTTCAGCCCCAGCATTTT. The encoded protein is CASSQSFVQPQHF.